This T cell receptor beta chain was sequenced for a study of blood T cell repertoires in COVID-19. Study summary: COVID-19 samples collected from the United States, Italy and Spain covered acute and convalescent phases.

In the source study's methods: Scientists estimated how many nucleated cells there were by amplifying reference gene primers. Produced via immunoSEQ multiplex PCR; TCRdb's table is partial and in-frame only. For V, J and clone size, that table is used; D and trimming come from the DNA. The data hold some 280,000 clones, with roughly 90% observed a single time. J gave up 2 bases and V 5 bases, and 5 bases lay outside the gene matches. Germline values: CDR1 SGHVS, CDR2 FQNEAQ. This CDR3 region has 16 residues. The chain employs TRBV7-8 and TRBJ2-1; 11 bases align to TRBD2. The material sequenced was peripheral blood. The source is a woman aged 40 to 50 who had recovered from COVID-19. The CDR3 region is CASSPLTSGTYNEQFF. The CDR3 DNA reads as TGTGCCAGCAGCCCGCTGACTAGCGGGACCTACAATGAGCAGTTCTTC.